This T cell receptor beta chain was identified in a study of T-cell reconstitution after alpha-beta-depleted transplantation in children. Study-wide findings and caveats: A year post-transplant, T-cell counts and diversity derived mostly from newly produced T cells.

The authors prepared the TCRbeta library with unique molecular identifiers. MiXCR, applied by TCRdb to the PCR reads, yields one record per CDR3 protein. The data show about 640,000 distinct CDR3 sequences, under 15% seen once. This clonotype was seen only a few times. Its antigen is not known. Per germline, CDR1 LGHNA and CDR2 YSLEER. The CDR3 is 14 amino acids. The V gene lost 3 bases and the J gene lost 5 bases, with 13 bases spanning the gap. The rearrangement joins TRBV4-3 to TRBJ2-5; D unclear. This sample comprised PBMCs, mostly from graft donor cells, obtained 360 days after TCRalphabeta/CD19-depleted stem cell transplant. The receptor comes from a male patient aged 5 to 17 who had a stem cell transplant for acute myeloid leukemia, so the T cells may come from the graft donor. CDR3 loop: CASSHRIQGETQYF. The CDR3 DNA follows: TGCGCCAGCAGCCACCGGATCCAAGGGGAGACCCAGTACTTC.